One and the same sample provided the 20 T cell receptor beta chains below, sequenced in a study of glioma-infiltrating T cells after dendritic cell vaccination. Using immunoSEQ multiplex PCR, the repertoire was profiled, and TCRdb retains in-frame clones only, with some absent. The table shows about 95,000 clones, with about 85% occurring only once. Sequences were derived from blood, sampled before dendritic cell vaccination. These receptors were collected from a human donor with glioblastoma.

The CDR3 nucleotides read TGTGCCAGCAGTGCCTCGGGACTAGCGGGGAGAACTAGAACAGATACGCAGTATTTT. As protein: CASSASGLAGRTRTDTQYF. V usage is TRBV2 and J usage is TRBJ2-3; 13 nucleotides agree with TRBD2. The germline V gene encodes CDR1 SNHLY and CDR2 FYNNEI. V trimming: 4 bases; J trimming: 3 bases; junction bases outside the gene matches: 13. CDR3 size: 19 residues.

This clone came up many times. The CDR3 bases are TGTGCCAGCAGCTTGGCGCAGGGAAACACCATATATTTT. It codes for CASSLAQGNTIYF. The chain uses TRBV5-4 and TRBJ1-3; D unclear. CDR3 length equals 13 residues. Trimming took off 0 bases at V and 4 bases at J, with 5 bases between the two ends. CDR1 and CDR2 (germline): SGHNT, YYREEE (reference sequence).

The chain is built from TRBV7-3 and TRBJ1-5; possibly TRBD1 for D (6 bases). V lost 5 bases and J lost 2, with 7 bases in between. This CDR3 region has 13 residues. Germline CDR1 SGHTA, CDR2 FQGTGA. The CDR3 protein is CASSEGGNQPQHF. Written as DNA, the CDR3 is TGTGCCAGCAGCGAGGGGGGCAATCAGCCCCAGCATTTT.

The chain recombines TRBV10-3 with TRBJ1-1; maybe TRBD1 (5 bases). The germline CDR1 and CDR2 sequences are ENHRY and SYGVKD. The CDR3 covers 13 residues. V lost 7 bases to trimming and J lost 1 base, with 10 bases between them. CDR3 amino acids: CAIKSGWNTEAFF. CDR3 bases: TGTGCCATCAAGTCAGGGTGGAACACTGAAGCTTTCTTT.

The chain combines TRBV7-9 with TRBJ1-1; maybe TRBD1 (6 bases). Germline lookup yields CDR1 SEHNR and CDR2 FQNEAQ (reference sequence). The CDR3 consists of 16 residues. V lost 4 bases and J lost 0, with 15 bases in between. CDR3 sequence reads: CASSSIPGQLNTEAFF. CDR3 coding DNA: TGTGCCAGCAGCTCCATACCGGGACAATTGAACACTGAAGCTTTCTTT.

The rearrangement links TRBV7-2 to TRBJ1-1; a possible D gene is TRBD1 (5 bases). The CDR3 totals 15 residues. V dropped 0 bases and J dropped 1 base, with 9 bases sitting between them. Germline-derived CDR1 and CDR2 are SGHTA and FQGNSA. This chain's CDR3 is CASSLAGLRNTEAFF. CDR3 in DNA: TGTGCCAGCAGCTTAGCGGGACTCAGGAACACTGAAGCTTTCTTT.

The gene calls are TRBV5-1 and TRBJ2-7, with 8 nucleotides matching TRBD1. V lost 3 bases, J lost 1 base, and 6 bases stayed unmatched. The CDR3 is 15 amino acids. From germline, CDR1 is SGHRS and CDR2 YFSETQ. This chain's CDR3 is CASSSRTGLSYEQYF. The CDR3 coding sequence is TGCGCCAGCAGCTCCCGGACAGGGTTATCCTACGAGCAGTACTTC.

Details on this clone: Within the sample, other DNA sequences also encode this same CDR3. CDR3 DNA sequence: TGTGCCTGGAGTGTACCTGGCAGGCTTGAAAAACTGTTTTTT. Translating it yields CAWSVPGRLEKLFF. V and J are TRBV30 and TRBJ1-4; no definite D call. The CDR3 is 14 amino acids. Germline CDR1 GTSNPN, CDR2 SVGIG (reference sequence). V lost 0 bases and J lost 7, with 12 bases in between. The full variable domain, with the rest looked up from reference TRBV30 and TRBJ1-4, is SQTIHQWPATLVQPVGSPLSLECTVEGTSNPNLYWYRQAAGRGLQLLFYSVGIGQISSEVPQNLSASRPQDRQFILSSKKLLLSDSGFYLCAWSVPGRLEKLFFGSGTQLSVL.

This rearrangement joins TRBV6-1 to TRBJ2-2; D call uncertain. Trimming stripped 3 bases from V and 1 base from J, with 9 bases between. From germline, CDR1 is MNHNS and CDR2 SASEGT. The CDR3 runs 15 residues. CDR3 sequence: CASSDLQLNTGELFF. In DNA form, the CDR3 reads TGTGCCAGCAGTGACTTACAGCTGAACACCGGGGAGCTGTTTTTT.

V usage is TRBV7-2 and J usage is TRBJ1-2; D gene unclear. Germline-derived CDR1 and CDR2 are SGHTA and FQGNSA. The germline V and J ends were trimmed by 4 bases and 6 bases, with 9 bases remaining between them. The length of the CDR3 is 12 residues. CDR3 amino acids: CASSSNMNGYTF. The CDR3 coding sequence is TGTGCCAGCAGCTCGAACATGAATGGCTACACCTTC.

CDR3 sequence: CAISGSDRAYSGRSYEQYF. The CDR3 region has the DNA TGTGCCATCAGTGGGTCTGACAGGGCCTATAGCGGGAGGTCCTACGAGCAGTACTTC. This sequence joins TRBV10-3 and TRBJ2-7; TRBD2 agrees at 10 bases. Germline V gene sequence: CDR1 ENHRY, CDR2 SYGVKD. The trim removed 4 bases at V and 1 base at J, leaving 16 bases unmatched. This CDR3 is 19 amino acids long.

This clone has only a few counts. V and J are TRBV6-1 and TRBJ1-3; D is possibly TRBD1 (6 bases). V dropped 4 bases and J dropped 0 bases, with 13 bases sitting between them. Germline CDR1 is MNHNS and CDR2 is SASEGT. CDR3 length equals 16 residues. CDR3 in amino acids: CASSADRSFSGNTIYF. The CDR3 DNA reads as TGTGCCAGCAGTGCTGACAGGTCCTTCTCTGGAAACACCATATATTTT.

The chain joins TRBV5-1 to TRBJ2-7, with 8 positions matching TRBD2. The ends lost 4 bases at V and 3 bases at J; junction bases unmatched: 12. This CDR3 spans 16 amino acids. Germline assignment: CDR1 SGHRS and CDR2 YFSETQ. CDR3 coding DNA: TGCGCCAGCAGCGGGGGAGGAGCGGGGGATGGCTACGAGCAGTACTTC. This translates into CASSGGGAGDGYEQYF.

V gene TRBV5-1 combines with J gene TRBJ2-4, with 10 positions matching TRBD2. The germline CDR1 and CDR2 sequences are SGHRS and YFSETQ. The V segment lost 1 base and the J segment 10 bases; nucleotides outside the gene matches: 8. The CDR3 runs to 15 residues. The CDR3 DNA reads as TGCGCCAGCAGCTTGACCCGGACTAGCGGTGAGATTCAGTACTTC. Its translation: CASSLTRTSGEIQYF.

The chain links TRBV18 to TRBJ2-7; 8 nucleotides agree with TRBD2. Germline values: CDR1 KGHSH, CDR2 LQKENI. V trimming: 2 bases; J trimming: 5 bases; junction bases outside the gene matches: 8. The CDR3 length is 15 residues. The CDR3 coding sequence is TGTGCCAGCTCACCAATCCCTAGCGGGCTCAACGAGCAGTACTTC. This sequence encodes CASSPIPSGLNEQYF.

This clone came up once. This CDR3 reads CASSKTGDPGTEAFF. The CDR3 bases are TGTGCCAGCAGCAAAACAGGGGACCCGGGGACTGAAGCTTTCTTT. The rearrangement joins TRBV5-4 to TRBJ1-1; TRBD1 matches 7 bases. Per germline, CDR1 SGHNT and CDR2 YYREEE (reference sequence). After removal of 4 bases from V and 5 bases from J, the junction contained 11 bases not matched to a gene. The CDR3 spans 15 residues. Variable domain in full (rest from reference TRBV5-4 and TRBJ1-1): ETGVTQSPTHLIKTRGQQVTLRCSSQSGHNTVSWYQQALGQGPQFIFQYYREEENGRGNFPPRFSGLQFPNYSSELNVNALELDDSALYLCASSKTGDPGTEAFFGQGTRLTVV.

This sequence joins TRBV6-5 and TRBJ2-3; 7 positions match TRBD1. V was pared by 6 bases and J by 3 bases, with 3 bases of the junction left unmatched. Germline assignment: CDR1 MNHEY and CDR2 SVGAGI. The length of the CDR3 is 13 residues. CDR3 loop: CASRRQGTDTQYF. In DNA, the CDR3 is TGTGCCAGCAGGCGACAGGGTACAGATACGCAGTATTTT.

This chain connects TRBV19 to TRBJ1-2; D is unresolved. From germline, CDR1 is LNHDA and CDR2 SQIVND (reference sequence). The CDR3 is 17 residues long. V lost 5 bases and J 0 bases, leaving 19 bases between the germline ends. CDR3 DNA: TGTGCCAGTAGTTTCCGGTCGGAGGGCCGAGCTAACTATGGCTACACCTTC. Amino acid sequence: CASSFRSEGRANYGYTF.

The chain recombines TRBV10-2 with TRBJ1-6, with a tentative D call TRBD1 (5 bases). Trimming left V 4 bases short and J 7 bases short, with 14 bases between. CDR3 length: 15 residues. Germline CDR1 WSHSY, CDR2 SAAADI. The CDR3 sequence is CASSAAGPSNSPLHF. Written as DNA, the CDR3 is TGCGCCAGCAGTGCTGCAGGGCCCTCAAATTCACCCCTCCACTTT.

The gene calls are TRBV29-1 and TRBJ1-2, with 7 positions matching TRBD1. The CDR3 has 12 amino acids. V gave up 7 bases and J gave up 7 bases; unmatched junction bases: 9. Looked up from germline, CDR1 is SQVTM and CDR2 is ANQGSEA. CDR3 region: CSGGTGVGGYTF. The CDR3 DNA is TGCAGCGGGGGAACAGGGGTTGGTGGCTACACCTTC.